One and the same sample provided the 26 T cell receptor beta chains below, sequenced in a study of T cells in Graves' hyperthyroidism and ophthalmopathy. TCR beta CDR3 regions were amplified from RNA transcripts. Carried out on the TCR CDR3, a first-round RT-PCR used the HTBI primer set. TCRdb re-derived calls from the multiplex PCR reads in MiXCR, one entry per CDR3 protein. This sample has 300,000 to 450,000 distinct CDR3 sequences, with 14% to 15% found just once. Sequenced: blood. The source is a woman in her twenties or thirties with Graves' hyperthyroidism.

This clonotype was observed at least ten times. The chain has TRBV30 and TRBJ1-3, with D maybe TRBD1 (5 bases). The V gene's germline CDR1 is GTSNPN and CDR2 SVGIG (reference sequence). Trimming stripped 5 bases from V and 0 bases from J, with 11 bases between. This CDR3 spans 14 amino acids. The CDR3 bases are TGTGCCTGGCAGGGACTGACCTCTGGAAACACCATATATTTT. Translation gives CAWQGLTSGNTIYF. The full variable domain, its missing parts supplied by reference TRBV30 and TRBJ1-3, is SQTIHQWPATLVQPVGSPLSLECTVEGTSNPNLYWYRQAAGRGLQLLFYSVGIGQISSEVPQNLSASRPQDRQFILSSKKLLLSDSGFYLCAWQGLTSGNTIYFGEGSWLTVV.

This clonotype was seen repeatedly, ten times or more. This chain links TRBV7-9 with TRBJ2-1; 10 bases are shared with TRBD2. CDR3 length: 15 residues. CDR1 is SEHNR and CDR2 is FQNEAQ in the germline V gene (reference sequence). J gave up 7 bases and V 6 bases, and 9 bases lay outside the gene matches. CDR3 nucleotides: TGTGCCAGCAGGACCGGGACTAGCGTGAGGAATGAGCAGTTCTTC. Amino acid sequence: CASRTGTSVRNEQFF.

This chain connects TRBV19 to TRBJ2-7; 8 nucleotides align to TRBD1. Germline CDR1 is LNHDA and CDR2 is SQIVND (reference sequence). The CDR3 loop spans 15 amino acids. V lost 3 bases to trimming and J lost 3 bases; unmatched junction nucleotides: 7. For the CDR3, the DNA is TGTGCCAGTAGTATGCGTCGACAGGGGAGCTACGAGCAGTACTTC. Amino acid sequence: CASSMRRQGSYEQYF.

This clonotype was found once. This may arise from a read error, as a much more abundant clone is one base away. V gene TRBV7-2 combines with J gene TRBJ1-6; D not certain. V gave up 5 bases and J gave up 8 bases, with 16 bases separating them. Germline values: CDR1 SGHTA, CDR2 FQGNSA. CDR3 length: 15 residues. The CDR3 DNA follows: TGTGCCAGCAGCACAAAAGTGCTGCCGGATTCACCCCTCCACTTT. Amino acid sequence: CASSTKVLPDSPLHF.

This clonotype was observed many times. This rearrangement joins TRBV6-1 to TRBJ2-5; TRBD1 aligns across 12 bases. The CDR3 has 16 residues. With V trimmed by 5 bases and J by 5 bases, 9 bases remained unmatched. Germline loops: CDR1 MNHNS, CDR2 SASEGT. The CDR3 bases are TGTGCCAGCAGTTATGGGGGGACAGGGGGCGAGGAGACCCAGTACTTC. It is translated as CASSYGGTGGEETQYF.

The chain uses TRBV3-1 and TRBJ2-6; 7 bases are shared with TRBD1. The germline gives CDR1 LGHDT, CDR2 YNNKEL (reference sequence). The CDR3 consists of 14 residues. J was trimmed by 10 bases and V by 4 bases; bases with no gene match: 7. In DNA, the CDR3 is TGTGCCAGCAGCCGAAGACAGGGCCTAAACGTCCTGACTTTC. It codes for CASSRRQGLNVLTF.

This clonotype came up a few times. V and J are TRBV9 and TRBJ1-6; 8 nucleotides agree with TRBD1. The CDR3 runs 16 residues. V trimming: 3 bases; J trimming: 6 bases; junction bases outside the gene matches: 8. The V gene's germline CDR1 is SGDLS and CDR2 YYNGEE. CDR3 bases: TGTGCCAGCAGCGCCCAGGGGGCGCGGGGTAATTCACCCCTCCACTTT. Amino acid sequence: CASSAQGARGNSPLHF.

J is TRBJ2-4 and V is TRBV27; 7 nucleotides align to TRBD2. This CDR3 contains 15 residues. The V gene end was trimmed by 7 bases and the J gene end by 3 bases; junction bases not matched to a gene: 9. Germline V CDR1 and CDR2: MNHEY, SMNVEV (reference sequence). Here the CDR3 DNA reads TGTGCCAGCACCACGGCGCGGGAGATCAAAAACATTCAGTACTTC. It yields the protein CASTTAREIKNIQYF.

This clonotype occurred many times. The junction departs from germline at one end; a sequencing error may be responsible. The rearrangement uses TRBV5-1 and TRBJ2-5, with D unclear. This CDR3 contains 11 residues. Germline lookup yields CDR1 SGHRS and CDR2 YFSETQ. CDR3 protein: CASSLQETQYF. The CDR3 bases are TGTGCCAGCAGCCTCCAAGAGACCCAGTACTTC.

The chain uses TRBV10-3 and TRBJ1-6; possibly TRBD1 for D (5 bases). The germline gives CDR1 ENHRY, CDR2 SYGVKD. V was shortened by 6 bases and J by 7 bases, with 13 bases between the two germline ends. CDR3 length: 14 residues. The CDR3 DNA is TGTGCCATCAGCCCCGACGGGGGAAATTCACCCCTCCACTTT. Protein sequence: CAISPDGGNSPLHF.

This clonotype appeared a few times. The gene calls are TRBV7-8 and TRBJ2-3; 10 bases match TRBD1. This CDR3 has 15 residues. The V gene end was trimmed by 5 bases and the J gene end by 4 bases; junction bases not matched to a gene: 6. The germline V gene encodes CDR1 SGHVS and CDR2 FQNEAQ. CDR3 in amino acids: CASSLGQGKADTQYF. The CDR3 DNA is TGTGCCAGCAGCCTGGGACAGGGGAAAGCAGATACGCAGTATTTT.

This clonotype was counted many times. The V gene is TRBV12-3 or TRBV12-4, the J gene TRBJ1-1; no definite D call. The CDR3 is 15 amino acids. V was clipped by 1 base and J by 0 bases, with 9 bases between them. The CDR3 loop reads CASSLGEGLNTEAFF. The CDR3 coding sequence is TGTGCCAGCAGTTTAGGAGAGGGATTGAACACTGAAGCTTTCTTT.

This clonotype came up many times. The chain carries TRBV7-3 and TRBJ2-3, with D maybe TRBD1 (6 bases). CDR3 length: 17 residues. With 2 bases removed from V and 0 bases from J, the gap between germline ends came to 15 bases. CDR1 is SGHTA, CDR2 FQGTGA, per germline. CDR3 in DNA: TGTGCCAGCAGCTTAGGGGGCTATAATCCTAGCACAGATACGCAGTATTTT. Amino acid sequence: CASSLGGYNPSTDTQYF.

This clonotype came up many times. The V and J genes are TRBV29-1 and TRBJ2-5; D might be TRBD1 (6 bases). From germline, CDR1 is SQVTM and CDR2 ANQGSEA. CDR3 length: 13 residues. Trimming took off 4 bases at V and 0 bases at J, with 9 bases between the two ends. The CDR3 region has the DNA TGCAGCGTTGGAAACAGGGACCAAGAGACCCAGTACTTC. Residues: CSVGNRDQETQYF.

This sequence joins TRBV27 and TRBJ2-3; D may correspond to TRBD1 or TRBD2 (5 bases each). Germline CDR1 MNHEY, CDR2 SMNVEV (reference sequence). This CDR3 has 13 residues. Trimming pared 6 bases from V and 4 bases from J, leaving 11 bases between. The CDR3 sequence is CASRRMGADTQYF. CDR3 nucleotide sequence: TGTGCCAGCAGACGGATGGGGGCAGATACGCAGTATTTT.

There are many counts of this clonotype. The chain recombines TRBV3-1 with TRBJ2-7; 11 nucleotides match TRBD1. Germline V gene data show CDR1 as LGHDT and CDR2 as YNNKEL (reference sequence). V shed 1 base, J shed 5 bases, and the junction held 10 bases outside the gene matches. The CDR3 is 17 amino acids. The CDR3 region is CASSQAPTGTGGHEQYF. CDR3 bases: TGTGCCAGCAGCCAAGCGCCAACCGGGACAGGGGGACACGAGCAGTACTTC.

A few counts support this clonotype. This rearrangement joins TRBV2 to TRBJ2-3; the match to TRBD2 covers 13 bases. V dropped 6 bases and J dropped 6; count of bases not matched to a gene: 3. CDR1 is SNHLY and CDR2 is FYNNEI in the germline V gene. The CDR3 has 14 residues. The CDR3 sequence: CASSGTSGMDTQYF. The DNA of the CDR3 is TGTGCCAGCAGCGGGACTAGCGGGATGGATACGCAGTATTTT.

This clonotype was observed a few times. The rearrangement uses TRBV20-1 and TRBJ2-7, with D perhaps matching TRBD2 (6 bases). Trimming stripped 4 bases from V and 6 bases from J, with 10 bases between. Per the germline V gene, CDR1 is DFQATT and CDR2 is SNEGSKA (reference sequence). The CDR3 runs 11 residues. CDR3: CSAKLASEQYF. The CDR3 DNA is TGCAGTGCTAAACTAGCTAGCGAGCAGTACTTC.

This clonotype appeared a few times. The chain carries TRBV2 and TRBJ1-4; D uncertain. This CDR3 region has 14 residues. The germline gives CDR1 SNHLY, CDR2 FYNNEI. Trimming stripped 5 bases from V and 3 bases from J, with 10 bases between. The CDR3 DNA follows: TGTGCCAGCAGTCTGTCCCCCTCTAATGAAAAACTGTTTTTT. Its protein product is CASSLSPSNEKLFF.

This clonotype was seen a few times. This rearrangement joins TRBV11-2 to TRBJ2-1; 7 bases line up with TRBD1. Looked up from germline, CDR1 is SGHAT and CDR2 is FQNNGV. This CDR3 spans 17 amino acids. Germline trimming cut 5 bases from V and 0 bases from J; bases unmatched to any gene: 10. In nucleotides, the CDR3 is TGTGCCAGCAGCCGGCAGGGGACAGCGAGCTCCTACAATGAGCAGTTCTTC. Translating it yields CASSRQGTASSYNEQFF.

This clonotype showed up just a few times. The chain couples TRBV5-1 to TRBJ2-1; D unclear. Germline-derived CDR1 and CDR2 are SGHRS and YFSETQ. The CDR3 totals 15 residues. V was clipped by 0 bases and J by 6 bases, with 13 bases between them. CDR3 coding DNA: TGCGCCAGCAGCTTGGTTCCAGGACCGATCAATGAGCAGTTCTTC. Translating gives CASSLVPGPINEQFF.

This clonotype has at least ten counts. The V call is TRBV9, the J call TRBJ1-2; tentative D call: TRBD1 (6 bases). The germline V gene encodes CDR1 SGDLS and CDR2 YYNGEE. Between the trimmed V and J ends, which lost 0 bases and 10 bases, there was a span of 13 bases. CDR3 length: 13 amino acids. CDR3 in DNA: TGTGCCAGCAGCGTAGTCCCAGGGGATATCTACACCTTC. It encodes CASSVVPGDIYTF.

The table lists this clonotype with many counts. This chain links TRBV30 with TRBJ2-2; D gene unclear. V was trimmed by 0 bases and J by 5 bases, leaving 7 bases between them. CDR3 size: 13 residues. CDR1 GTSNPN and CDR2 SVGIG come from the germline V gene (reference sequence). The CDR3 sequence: CAWSVRATGELFF. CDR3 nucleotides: TGTGCCTGGAGTGTACGAGCTACCGGGGAGCTGTTTTTT.

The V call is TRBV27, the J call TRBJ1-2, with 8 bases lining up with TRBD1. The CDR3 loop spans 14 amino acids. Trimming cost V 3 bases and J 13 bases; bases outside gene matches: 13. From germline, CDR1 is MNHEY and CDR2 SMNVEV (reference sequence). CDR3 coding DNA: TGTGCCAGCAGTTTCGGACAGGGAGGCGAAGCATTCACCTTC. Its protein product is CASSFGQGGEAFTF.

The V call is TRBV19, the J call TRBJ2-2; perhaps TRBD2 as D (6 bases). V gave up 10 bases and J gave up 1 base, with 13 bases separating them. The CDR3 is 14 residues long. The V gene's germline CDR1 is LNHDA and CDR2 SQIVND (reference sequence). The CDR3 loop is CAIREGGNTGELFF. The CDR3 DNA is TGTGCCATTCGAGAGGGAGGGAACACCGGGGAGCTGTTTTTT.

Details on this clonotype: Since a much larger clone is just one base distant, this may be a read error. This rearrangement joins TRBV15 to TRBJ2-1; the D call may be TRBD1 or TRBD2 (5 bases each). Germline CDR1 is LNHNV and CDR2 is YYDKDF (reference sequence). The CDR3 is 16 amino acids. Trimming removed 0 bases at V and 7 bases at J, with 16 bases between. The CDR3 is CATSRDEQGARNEQFF. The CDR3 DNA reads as TGTGCCACCAGCAGAGATGAGCAGGGAGCAAGGAATGAGCAGTTCTTC. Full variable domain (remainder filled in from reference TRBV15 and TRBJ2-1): DAMVIQNPRYQVTQFGKPVTLSCSQTLNHNVMYWYQQKSSQAPKLLFHYYDKDFNNEADTPDNFQSRRPNTSFCFLDIRSPGLGDTAMYLCATSRDEQGARNEQFFGPGTRLTVL.